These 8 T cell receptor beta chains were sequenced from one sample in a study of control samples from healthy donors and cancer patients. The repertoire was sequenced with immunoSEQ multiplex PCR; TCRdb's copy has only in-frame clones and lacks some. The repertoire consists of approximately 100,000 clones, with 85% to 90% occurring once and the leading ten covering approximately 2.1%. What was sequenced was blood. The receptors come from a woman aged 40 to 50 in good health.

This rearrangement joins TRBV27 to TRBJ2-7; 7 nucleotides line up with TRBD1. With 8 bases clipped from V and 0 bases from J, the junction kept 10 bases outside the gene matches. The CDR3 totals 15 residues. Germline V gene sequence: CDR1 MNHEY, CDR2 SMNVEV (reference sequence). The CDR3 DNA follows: TGTGCCAGCCGCCCCCCGGGACAGTTCTCCTACGAGCAGTACTTC. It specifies CASRPPGQFSYEQYF.

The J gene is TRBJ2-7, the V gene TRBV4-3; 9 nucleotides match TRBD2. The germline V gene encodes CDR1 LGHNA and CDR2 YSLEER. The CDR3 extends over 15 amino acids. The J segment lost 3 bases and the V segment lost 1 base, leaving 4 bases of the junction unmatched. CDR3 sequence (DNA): TGCGCCAGCAGCCAAGTCGTAGCGGGGGTCTACGAGCAGTACTTC. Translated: CASSQVVAGVYEQYF.

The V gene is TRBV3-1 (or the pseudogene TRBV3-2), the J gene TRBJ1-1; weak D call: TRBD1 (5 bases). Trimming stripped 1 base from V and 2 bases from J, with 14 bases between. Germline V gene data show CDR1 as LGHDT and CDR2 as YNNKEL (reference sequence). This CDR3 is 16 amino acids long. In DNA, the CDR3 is TGTGCCAGCAGCCAAGTGAGTAGGGGAGGAAACACTGAAGCTTTCTTT. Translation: CASSQVSRGGNTEAFF.

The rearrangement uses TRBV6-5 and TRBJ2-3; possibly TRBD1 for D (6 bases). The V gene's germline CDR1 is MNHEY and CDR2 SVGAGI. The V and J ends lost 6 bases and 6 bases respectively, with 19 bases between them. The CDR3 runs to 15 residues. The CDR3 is CASSRLGQQGDTQYF. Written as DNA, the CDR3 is TGTGCCAGCAGCCGCCTCGGCCAGCAGGGGGATACGCAGTATTTT.

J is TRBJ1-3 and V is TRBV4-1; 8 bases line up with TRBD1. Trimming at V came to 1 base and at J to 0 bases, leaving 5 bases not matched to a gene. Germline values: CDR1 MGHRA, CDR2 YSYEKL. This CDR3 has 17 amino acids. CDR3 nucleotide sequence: TGCGCCAGCAGCCAAGGGGACAGGCAGTTCTCTGGAAACACCATATATTTT. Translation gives CASSQGDRQFSGNTIYF.

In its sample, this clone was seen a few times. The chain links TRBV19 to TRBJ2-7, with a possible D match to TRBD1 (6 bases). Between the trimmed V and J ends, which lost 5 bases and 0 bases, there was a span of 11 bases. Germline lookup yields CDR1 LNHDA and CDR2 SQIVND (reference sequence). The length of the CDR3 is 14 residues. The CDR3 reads CASSLRGYSYEQYF. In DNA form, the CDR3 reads TGTGCCAGTAGTCTCAGGGGCTACTCCTACGAGCAGTACTTC.

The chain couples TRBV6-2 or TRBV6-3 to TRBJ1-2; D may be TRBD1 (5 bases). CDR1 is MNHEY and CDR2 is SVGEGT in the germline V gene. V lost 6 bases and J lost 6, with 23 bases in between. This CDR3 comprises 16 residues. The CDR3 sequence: CASSIQDPGTRHGYTF. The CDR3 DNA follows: TGTGCCAGCAGCATACAAGACCCCGGGACCCGACATGGCTACACCTTC.

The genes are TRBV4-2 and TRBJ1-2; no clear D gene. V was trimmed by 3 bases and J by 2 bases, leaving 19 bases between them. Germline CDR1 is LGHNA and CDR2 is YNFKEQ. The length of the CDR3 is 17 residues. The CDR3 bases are TGTGCCAGCAGCCAGGACGGGCTCGTCATACTAAACTATGGCTACACCTTC. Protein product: CASSQDGLVILNYGYTF.